The table lists the clone carrying this T cell receptor (beta chain) with many counts. Its antigen remains unidentified. The junction departs from germline at one end; a sequencing error may be responsible. These data originate in a study of regulatory T cells in long-lasting Graves disease. In building TCR beta libraries, iRepertoire HTBI primers were used together with Arm-PCR of CDR3 regions. In TCRdb, the multiplex PCR reads were re-called with MiXCR into one record per CDR3 protein. The sample has 350,000 to 400,000 distinct CDR3 sequences, 16% seen once. Time point of the sample: newly diagnosed GD, antithyroid drugs for less than 3 months. Following extraction of RNA from PBMCs, that RNA was used to make the TCR library. Study-wide findings and caveats: Persistent Graves' patients showed less TCR diversity than newly diagnosed patients showed. Gene preferences differed: TRBV28, TRBJ1-2, TRBJ2-5 in persistent cases.

The CDR3 runs 12 residues. Germline CDR1 is LGHDT and CDR2 is YNNKEL (reference sequence). A further study also used this sample, focusing on T cells in Graves' hyperthyroidism and ophthalmopathy.

The receptor was isolated from a woman younger than 30 with Graves disease. The sample consisted of peripheral blood mononuclear cells (PBMCs), taken at new diagnosis, from a patient treated with antithyroid drugs. The V call is TRBV3-1, the J call TRBJ2-1, with TRBD2 matching 7 bases. As DNA, the CDR3 is TGTGCCAGCAAGCCGGCGGGAGTGGGGGTGGTCTTC. Translated, it gives CASKPAGVGVVF.